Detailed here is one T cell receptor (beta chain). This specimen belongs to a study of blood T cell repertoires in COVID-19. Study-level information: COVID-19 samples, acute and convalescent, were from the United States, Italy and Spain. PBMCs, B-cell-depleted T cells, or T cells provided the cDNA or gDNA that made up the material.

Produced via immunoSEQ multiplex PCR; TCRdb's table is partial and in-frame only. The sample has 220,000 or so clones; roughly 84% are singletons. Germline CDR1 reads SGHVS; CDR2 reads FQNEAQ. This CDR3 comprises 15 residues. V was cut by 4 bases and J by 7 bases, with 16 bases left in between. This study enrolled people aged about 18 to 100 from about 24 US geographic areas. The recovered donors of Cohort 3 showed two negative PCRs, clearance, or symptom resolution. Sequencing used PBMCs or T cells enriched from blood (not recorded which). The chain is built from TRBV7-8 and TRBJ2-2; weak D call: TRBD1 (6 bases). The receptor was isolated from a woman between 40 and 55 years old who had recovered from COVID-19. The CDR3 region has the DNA TGTGCCAGCAGCTCCTTTCAGGGGACGGTCGGGGAGCTGTTTTTT. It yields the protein CASSSFQGTVGELFF.